The 5 T cell receptor beta chains reported below all come from one sample, sequenced in a study of identical twins. TCRdb processed the 5' RACE reads anew with MiXCR; each CDR3 protein has one entry. The table has about 240,000 distinct CDR3 sequences, 10% to 15% seen once; the top ten hold about 4.1%. The sample was also reused in another study, on yellow fever vaccine responses in identical twins.

Sequencing input: memory (CD45RO+) T cells sorted from blood. These receptors were collected from a woman between 18 and 29 years old in good health.

The chain recombines TRBV6-1 with TRBJ2-1, with a tentative D call TRBD2 (5 bases). Trimming took off 7 bases at V and 9 bases at J, with 28 bases between the two ends. Germline CDR1 and CDR2: MNHNS and SASEGT. This CDR3 is 17 amino acids long. Written as DNA, the CDR3 is TGTGCCAGCATCCCAATTTTGCTGAACCCCCAACGGGGTGAGCAGTTCTTC. Translation: CASIPILLNPQRGEQFF.

The table lists this clonotype with a few counts. The rearrangement joins TRBV20-1 to TRBJ2-5; perhaps TRBD1 as D (6 bases). The CDR3 loop spans 14 amino acids. CDR1 and CDR2 (germline): DFQATT, SNEGSKA (reference sequence). Deletions cut 6 bases from V and 3 bases from J, with 17 bases between. CDR3 DNA sequence: TGCAGTGCCATTCAATTGGACAGTAAAGAGACCCAGTACTTC. Amino acids: CSAIQLDSKETQYF.

This clonotype occurred a few times. The chain has TRBV11-2 and TRBJ2-7; TRBD2 is a possible D gene (6 bases). The CDR3 runs 16 residues. Trimming took off 4 bases at V and 2 bases at J, with 18 bases between the two ends. Per the germline V gene, CDR1 is SGHAT and CDR2 is FQNNGV. DNA of the CDR3: TGTGCCAGCAGCTCCCTGGGGAGGTCGGTAGCCTACGAGCAGTACTTC. This gives the protein CASSSLGRSVAYEQYF.

This clonotype was seen only a few times. CDR3 DNA: TGTGCCAGCAGCCCGGGGGCCCGAAGTGAGACCCAGTACTTC. Protein sequence: CASSPGARSETQYF. The rearrangement links TRBV14 to TRBJ2-5; D may match TRBD1 or TRBD2 (6 bases each). CDR1 is SGHDN and CDR2 is FVKESK in the germline V gene. Trimming removed 4 bases at V and 5 bases at J, with 14 bases between. The CDR3 spans 14 residues.

The chain joins TRBV20-1 to TRBJ2-1; 8 bases agree with TRBD1. The CDR3 is made up of 13 amino acids. The germline V gene has CDR1 DFQATT and CDR2 SNEGSKA (reference sequence). The V and J ends lost 6 bases and 2 bases, in that order; junction bases with no gene match: 3. CDR3 in DNA: TGCAGTGCACGACAGGGGACCTACAATGAGCAGTTCTTC. This encodes CSARQGTYNEQFF.